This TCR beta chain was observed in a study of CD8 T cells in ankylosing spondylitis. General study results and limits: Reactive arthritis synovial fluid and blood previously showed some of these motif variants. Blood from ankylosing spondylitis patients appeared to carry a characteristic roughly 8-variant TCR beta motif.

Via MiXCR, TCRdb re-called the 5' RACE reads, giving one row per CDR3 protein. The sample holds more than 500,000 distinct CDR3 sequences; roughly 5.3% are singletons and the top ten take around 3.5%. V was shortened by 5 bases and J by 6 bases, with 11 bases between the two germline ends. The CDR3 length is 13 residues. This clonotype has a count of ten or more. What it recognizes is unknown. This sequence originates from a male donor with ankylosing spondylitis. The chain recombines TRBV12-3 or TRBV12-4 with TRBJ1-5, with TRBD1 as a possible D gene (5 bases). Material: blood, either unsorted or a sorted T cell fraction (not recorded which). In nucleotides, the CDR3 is TGTGCCAGCAGTCCGGACGGGGGTCAGCCCCAGCATTTT. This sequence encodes CASSPDGGQPQHF.